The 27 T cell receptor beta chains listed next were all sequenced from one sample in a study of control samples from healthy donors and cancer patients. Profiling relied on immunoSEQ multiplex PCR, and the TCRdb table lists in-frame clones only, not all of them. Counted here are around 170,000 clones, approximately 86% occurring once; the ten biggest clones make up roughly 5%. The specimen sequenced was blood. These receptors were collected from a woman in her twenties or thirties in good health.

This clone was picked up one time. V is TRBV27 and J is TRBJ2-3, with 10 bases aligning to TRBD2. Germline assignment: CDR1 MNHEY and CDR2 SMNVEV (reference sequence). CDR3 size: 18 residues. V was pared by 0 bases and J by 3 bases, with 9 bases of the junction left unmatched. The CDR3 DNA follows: TGTGCCAGCAGTTTATCGACCCAACTAGCGGGAAGGACAGATACGCAGTATTTT. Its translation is CASSLSTQLAGRTDTQYF.

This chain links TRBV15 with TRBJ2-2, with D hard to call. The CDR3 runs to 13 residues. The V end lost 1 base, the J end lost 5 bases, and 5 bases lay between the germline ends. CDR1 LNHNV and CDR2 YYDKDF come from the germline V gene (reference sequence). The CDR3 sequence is CATSRVETGELFF. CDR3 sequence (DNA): TGTGCCACCAGCAGAGTGGAGACCGGGGAGCTGTTTTTT.

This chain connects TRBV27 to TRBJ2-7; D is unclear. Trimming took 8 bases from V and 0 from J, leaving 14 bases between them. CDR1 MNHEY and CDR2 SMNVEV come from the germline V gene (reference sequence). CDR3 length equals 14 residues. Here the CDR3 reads CASGPVGRSYEQYV. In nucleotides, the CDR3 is TGTGCCAGCGGGCCGGTGGGCCGCTCCTACGAGCAGTACGTC.

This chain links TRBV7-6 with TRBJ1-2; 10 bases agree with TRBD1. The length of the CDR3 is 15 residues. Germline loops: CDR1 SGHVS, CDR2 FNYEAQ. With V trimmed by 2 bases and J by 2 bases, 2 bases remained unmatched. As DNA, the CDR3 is TGTGCCAGCAGCTTATGGGGACAGGGGAACTATGGCTACACCTTC. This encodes CASSLWGQGNYGYTF. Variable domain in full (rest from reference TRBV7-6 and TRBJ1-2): GAGVSQSPRYKVTKRGQDVALRCDPISGHVSLYWYRQALGQGPEFLTYFNYEAQQDKSGLPNDRFSAERPEGSISTLTIQRTEQRDSAMYRCASSLWGQGNYGYTFGSGTRLTVV.

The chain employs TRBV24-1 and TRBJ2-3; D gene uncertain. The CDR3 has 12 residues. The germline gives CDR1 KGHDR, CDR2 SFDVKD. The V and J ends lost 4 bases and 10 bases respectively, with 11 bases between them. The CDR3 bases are TGTGCCACCAGTGACCCATCCAGTTCGCAGTATTTT. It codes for CATSDPSSSQYF.

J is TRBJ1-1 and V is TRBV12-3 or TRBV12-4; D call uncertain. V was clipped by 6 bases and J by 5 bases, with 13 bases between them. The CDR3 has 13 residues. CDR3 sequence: CASSPNGRTEAFF. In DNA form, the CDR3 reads TGTGCCAGCAGCCCAAATGGAAGAACTGAAGCTTTCTTT.

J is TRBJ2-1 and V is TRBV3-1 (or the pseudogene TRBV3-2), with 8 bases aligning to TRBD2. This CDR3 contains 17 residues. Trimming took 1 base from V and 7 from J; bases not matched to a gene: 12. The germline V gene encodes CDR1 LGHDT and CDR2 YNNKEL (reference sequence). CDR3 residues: CASSQVAGQGLRNEQFF. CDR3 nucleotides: TGTGCCAGCAGCCAAGTAGCGGGGCAGGGGTTGAGGAATGAGCAGTTCTTC.

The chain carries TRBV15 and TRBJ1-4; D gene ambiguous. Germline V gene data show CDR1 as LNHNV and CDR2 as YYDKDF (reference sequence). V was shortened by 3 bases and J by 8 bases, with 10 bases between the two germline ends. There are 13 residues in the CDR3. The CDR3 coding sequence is TGTGCCACCAGCAGGGATCCGCTCGAAAAACTGTTTTTT. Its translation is CATSRDPLEKLFF.

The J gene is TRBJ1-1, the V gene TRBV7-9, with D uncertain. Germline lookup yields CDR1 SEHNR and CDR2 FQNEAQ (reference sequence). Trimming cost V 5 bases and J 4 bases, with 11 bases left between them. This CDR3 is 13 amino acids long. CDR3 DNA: TGTGCCAGCAGCCGGACCTTGGGCACTGAAGCTTTCTTT. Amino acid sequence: CASSRTLGTEAFF.

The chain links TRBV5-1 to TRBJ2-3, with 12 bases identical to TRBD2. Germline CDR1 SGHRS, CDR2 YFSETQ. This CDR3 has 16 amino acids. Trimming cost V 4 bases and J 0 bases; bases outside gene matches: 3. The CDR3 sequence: CASSRGTSGSTDTQYF. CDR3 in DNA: TGCGCCAGCAGCCGTGGGACTAGCGGGAGCACAGATACGCAGTATTTT.

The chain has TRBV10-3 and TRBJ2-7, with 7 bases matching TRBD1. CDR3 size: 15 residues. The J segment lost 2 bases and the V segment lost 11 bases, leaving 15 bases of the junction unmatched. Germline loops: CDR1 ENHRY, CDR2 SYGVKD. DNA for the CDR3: TGTGCCGTCGCAAAAACAGGGGACACAGCCTACGAGCAGTACTTC. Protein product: CAVAKTGDTAYEQYF.

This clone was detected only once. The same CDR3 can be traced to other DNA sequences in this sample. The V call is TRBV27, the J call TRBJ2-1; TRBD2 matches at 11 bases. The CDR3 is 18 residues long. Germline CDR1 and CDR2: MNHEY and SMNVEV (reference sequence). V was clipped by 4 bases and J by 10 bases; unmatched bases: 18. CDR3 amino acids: CASSSHKVAGGPFLEQFF. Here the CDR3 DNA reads TGTGCCAGCAGTTCCCATAAGGTAGCGGGGGGGCCCTTTCTAGAGCAGTTCTTC.

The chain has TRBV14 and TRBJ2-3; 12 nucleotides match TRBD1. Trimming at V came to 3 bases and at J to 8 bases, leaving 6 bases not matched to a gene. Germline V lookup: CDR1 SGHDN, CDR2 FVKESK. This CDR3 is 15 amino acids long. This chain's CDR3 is CASSQGTGGLGTQYF. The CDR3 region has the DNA TGTGCCAGCAGCCAGGGGACAGGGGGCTTGGGTACGCAGTATTTT. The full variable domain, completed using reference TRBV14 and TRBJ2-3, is EAGVTQFPSHSVIEKGQTVTLRCDPISGHDNLYWYRRVMGKEIKFLLHFVKESKQDESGMPNNRFLAERTGGTYSTLKVQPAELEDSGVYFCASSQGTGGLGTQYFGPGTRLTVL.

Written as DNA, the CDR3 is TGCAGTGCTAGTACTGGGACAGCCAACAATCAGCCCCAGCATTTT. This codes for CSASTGTANNQPQHF. This chain joins TRBV20-1 and TRBJ1-5; 7 nucleotides agree with TRBD1. This CDR3 is 15 amino acids long. J was trimmed by 3 bases and V by 3 bases; bases with no gene match: 8. Germline CDR1 reads DFQATT; CDR2 reads SNEGSKA (reference sequence).

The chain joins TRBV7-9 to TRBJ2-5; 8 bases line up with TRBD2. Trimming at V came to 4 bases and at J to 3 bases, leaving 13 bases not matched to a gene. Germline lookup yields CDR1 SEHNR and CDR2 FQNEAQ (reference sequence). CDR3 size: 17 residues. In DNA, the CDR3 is TGTGCCAGCAGCTCCATCCTACTAGCGGACCCGGAAGAGACCCAGTACTTC. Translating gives CASSSILLADPEETQYF.

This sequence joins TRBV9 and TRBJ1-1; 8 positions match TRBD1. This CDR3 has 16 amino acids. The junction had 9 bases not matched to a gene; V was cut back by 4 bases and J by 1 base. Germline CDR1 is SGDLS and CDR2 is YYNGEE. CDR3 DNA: TGTGCCAGCAGCAGTGCGAGCGACAGGGGGAACACTGAAGCTTTCTTT. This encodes CASSSASDRGNTEAFF.

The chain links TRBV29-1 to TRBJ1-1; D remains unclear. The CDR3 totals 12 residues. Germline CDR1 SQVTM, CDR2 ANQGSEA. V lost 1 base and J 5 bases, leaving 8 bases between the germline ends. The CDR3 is CSVEGAKTEAFF. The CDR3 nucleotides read TGCAGCGTTGAAGGCGCGAAGACTGAAGCTTTCTTT.

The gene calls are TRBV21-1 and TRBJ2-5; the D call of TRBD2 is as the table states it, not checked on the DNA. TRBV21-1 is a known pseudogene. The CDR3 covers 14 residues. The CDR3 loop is CASSKARRKETQYF. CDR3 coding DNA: TGTGCCAGCAGCAAAGCACGGCGGAAAGAGACCCAGTACTTC.

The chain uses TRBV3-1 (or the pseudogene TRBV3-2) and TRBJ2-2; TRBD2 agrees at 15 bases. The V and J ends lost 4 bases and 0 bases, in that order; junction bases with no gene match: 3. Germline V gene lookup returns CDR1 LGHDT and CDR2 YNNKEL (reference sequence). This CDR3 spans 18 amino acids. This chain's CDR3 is CASSPGLAGGPNTGELFF. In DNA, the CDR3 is TGTGCCAGCAGCCCAGGACTAGCGGGAGGGCCGAACACCGGGGAGCTGTTTTTT.

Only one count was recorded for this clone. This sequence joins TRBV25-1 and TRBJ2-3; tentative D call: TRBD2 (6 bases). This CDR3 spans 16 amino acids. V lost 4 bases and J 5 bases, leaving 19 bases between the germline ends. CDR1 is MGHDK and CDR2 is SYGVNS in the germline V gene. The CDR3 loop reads CASSGVAAYTLDTQYF. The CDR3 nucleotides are TGTGCCAGCAGTGGGGTAGCGGCTTATACTTTAGATACGCAGTATTTT.

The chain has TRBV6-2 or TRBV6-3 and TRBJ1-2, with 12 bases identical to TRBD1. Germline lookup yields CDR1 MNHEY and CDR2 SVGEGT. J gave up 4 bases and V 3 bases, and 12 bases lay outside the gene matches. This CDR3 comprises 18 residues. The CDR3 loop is CASSYRDRGLSRAYGYTF. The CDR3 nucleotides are TGTGCCAGCAGTTATCGGGACAGGGGGCTGAGCCGGGCCTATGGCTACACCTTC.

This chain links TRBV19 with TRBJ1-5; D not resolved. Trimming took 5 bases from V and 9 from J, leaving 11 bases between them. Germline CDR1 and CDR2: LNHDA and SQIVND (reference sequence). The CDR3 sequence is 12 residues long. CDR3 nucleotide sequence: TGTGCCAGTAGTCCTAAGACCCGGCCCCAGCATTTT. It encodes CASSPKTRPQHF. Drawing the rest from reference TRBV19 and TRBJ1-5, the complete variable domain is DGGITQSPKYLFRKEGQNVTLSCEQNLNHDAMYWYRQDPGQGLRLIYYSQIVNDFQKGDIAEGYSVSREKKESFPLTVTSAQKNPTAFYLCASSPKTRPQHFGDGTRLSIL.

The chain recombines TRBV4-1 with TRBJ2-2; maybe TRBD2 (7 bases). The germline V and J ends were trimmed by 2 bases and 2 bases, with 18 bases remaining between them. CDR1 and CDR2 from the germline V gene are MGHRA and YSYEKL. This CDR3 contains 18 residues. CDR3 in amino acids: CASSQRGGGQFNTGELFF. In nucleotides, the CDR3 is TGCGCCAGCAGCCAACGGGGAGGGGGACAATTTAACACCGGGGAGCTGTTTTTT.

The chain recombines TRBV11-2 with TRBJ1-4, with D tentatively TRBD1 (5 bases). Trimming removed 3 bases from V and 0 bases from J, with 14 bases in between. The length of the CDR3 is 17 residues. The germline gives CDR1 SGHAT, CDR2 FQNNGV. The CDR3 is CASSFSGYISTNEKLFF. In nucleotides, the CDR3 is TGTGCCAGCAGCTTTTCAGGGTATATCTCAACTAATGAAAAACTGTTTTTT.

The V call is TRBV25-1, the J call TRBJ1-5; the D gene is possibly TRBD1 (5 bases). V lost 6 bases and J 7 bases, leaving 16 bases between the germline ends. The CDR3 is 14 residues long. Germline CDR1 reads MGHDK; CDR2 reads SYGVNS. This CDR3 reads CASSDAGDGQPQHF. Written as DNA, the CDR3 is TGTGCCAGCAGCGACGCGGGGGACGGGCAGCCCCAGCATTTT.

CDR3 coding DNA: TGCAGTCACGGGAACTATGGCTACACCTTC. Encoded protein: CSHGNYGYTF. The genes are TRBV20-1 and TRBJ1-2; D uncertain. The CDR3 sequence is 10 residues long. The V end lost 8 bases, the J end lost 2 bases, and 6 bases lay between the germline ends. CDR1 DFQATT and CDR2 SNEGSKA come from the germline V gene (reference sequence).

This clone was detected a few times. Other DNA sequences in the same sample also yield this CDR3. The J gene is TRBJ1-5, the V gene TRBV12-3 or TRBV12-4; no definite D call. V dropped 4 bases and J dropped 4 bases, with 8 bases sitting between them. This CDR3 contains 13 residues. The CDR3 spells CASSSDPNQPQHF. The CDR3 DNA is TGTGCCAGCAGTTCGGACCCAAATCAGCCCCAGCATTTT.